This TCR beta chain was recovered during a study of blood T cells in healthy people across ages. Per germline, CDR1 LGHNA and CDR2 YNFKEQ. V lost 2 bases, J lost 4 bases, and 4 bases stayed unmatched. This CDR3 has 17 amino acids. PCR was performed a second time for roughly 7 to 11 cycles using a sample-barcoded 5' primer and a J-beta primer mix. TCRdb used MiXCR to reprocess the 5' RACE reads, holding one entry per CDR3 protein. This sample has about 780,000 distinct CDR3 sequences, with around 24% found just once. Sample donors were healthy Caucasian individuals that came from Russia, aged roughly 6 to 100. This sample also belongs to another study, concerning T cells of mothers and their children. That report adds: Biologically related mothers and children overlapped slightly more than unrelated pairs, a non-significant difference.

The J gene is TRBJ2-5, the V gene TRBV4-2, with TRBD2 matching 16 bases. This sequence was found in a boy aged 5-17 years in good health. Sequenced material: blood. In DNA form, the CDR3 reads TGTGCCAGCAGCCAATTGGGACTAGCGGGGGGGGGAGAGACCCAGTACTTC. Translating gives CASSQLGLAGGGETQYF.